This is a list of T cell receptor beta chains from one sample in a study of blood T cell repertoires in COVID-19. The repertoire was sequenced with immunoSEQ multiplex PCR; TCRdb's copy has only in-frame clones and lacks some. The sample yields 25,000 to 30,000 clones, roughly 90% seen once. The material sequenced was peripheral blood. The origin of the receptors is a human donor in a cohort sampled during active COVID-19. The CDR3 runs from the conserved cysteine through the conserved F or W. The D gene is left open where the match is weak. Size is omitted from some rows. Given values are once, few, many or a class for expanded clones.

-	18	-	TRBV21-1	TRBJ1-6	TGTGCCAGCGCGAGGGACCCCGGGGACAGGGGGCAGGGATCACCCCTCCACTTT	CASARDPGDRGQGSPLHF
-	13	-	TRBV6-1	TRBJ1-2	TGTGCCAGCAGTGAAGCAGGAAACAGGCGCTTAGGCTTC	CASSEAGNRRLGF
-	16	TRBD2	TRBV5-1	TRBJ2-3	TGCGCCAGCAGCCAGGCCCCGGGGGGGATCACAGATACGCAGTATTTT	CASSQAPGGITDTQYF
-	13	-	TRBV4-2	TRBJ1-6	TGTGCCAGCAGCCAAGATGAGTATTCACCCCTCCACTTT	CASSQDEYSPLHF
-	16	TRBD2	TRBV27	TRBJ2-1	TGTGCCAGCAGTTTGCGGGAGACCTACCCCTACAATGAGCAGTTCTTC	CASSLRETYPYNEQFF
-	15	TRBD1	TRBV19	TRBJ2-1	TGTGCCAGTAGTCTCCCGGGACAGGGCAGGAATGAGCAGTTCTTC	CASSLPGQGRNEQFF
-	12	-	TRBV6-2/TRBV6-3	TRBJ2-7	TGTGCCAGCAGCCTCAGCTCCTACGAGCAGTACTTC	CASSLSSYEQYF
-	16	TRBD2	TRBV5-5	TRBJ2-7	TGTGCCAGCAGCTTGTTTGTCTCGGGACTAGTAGGGGAGCAGTACTTC	CASSLFVSGLVGEQYF
once	19	TRBD1	TRBV6-1	TRBJ2-2	TGTGCCAGCAGTGGGGGCCGGACAGGGGGGTCCCTTAGGACCGGGGAGCTGTTTTTT	CASSGGRTGGSLRTGELFF
-	13	TRBD2	TRBV7-3	TRBJ2-7	TGTGCCAGCAGCCGGGACTACGGGGGCGAGCAGTACTTC	CASSRDYGGEQYF
-	12	-	TRBV12-3/TRBV12-4	TRBJ2-5	TGTGCCAGCAGCCCCGAACGGGAGACCCAGTACTTC	CASSPERETQYF
-	14	-	TRBV2	TRBJ1-1	TGTGCCAGCTTGACAGGAGCCATGAACACTGAAGCTTTCTTT	CASLTGAMNTEAFF
-	14	TRBD2	TRBV5-1	TRBJ2-3	TGCGCCAGCAGCTTGGGACTAGCAGGGGATACGCAGTATTTT	CASSLGLAGDTQYF
-	15	-	TRBV18	TRBJ1-1	TGTGCCAGCTCACCCCCGACACTCATGAACACTGAAGCTTTCTTT	CASSPPTLMNTEAFF
-	16	-	TRBV6-1	TRBJ1-2	TGTGCCAGCAGTGTGCGTCCAGGGGAGCTATACTATGGCTACACCTTC	CASSVRPGELYYGYTF
-	15	TRBD1	TRBV9	TRBJ2-7	TGTGCCAGCAGCGAGAACGACAGGGGGAGGAACGAGCAGTACTTC	CASSENDRGRNEQYF
once	16	TRBD1	TRBV4-1	TRBJ2-3	TGCGCCAGCAGCCTCCCCGGGACAGGGGTGTCAGATACGCAGTATTTT	CASSLPGTGVSDTQYF
-	16	-	TRBV3-1/TRBV3-2	TRBJ2-1	TGTGCCAGCAGTCTGTTTGGACCCAAAACAGGGAATGAGCAGTTCTTC	CASSLFGPKTGNEQFF
-	14	TRBD2	TRBV29-1	TRBJ2-1	TGCAGCGTTGTTCAGGGACTAGCGGGAGGTGGACAGTTCTTC	CSVVQGLAGGGQFF
-	13	-	TRBV2	TRBJ1-4	TGTGCCAGCAGTGAATCCTCGAATGAAAAACTGTTTTTT	CASSESSNEKLFF